This TCR beta chain emerged from a study of PD-1 blockade in classical Hodgkin lymphoma. Sequencing used immunoSEQ multiplex PCR; TCRdb keeps in-frame clones, though not all of them. There are some 65,000 clones in the sample; over 70% occur only once, and 9% to 10% lies in the top ten. Study-level points and caveats: Patients starting nivolumab under 1 year after ASCT were excluded. Baseline diversity in complete responders resembled that of newly diagnosed patients.

Autologous stem cell transplantation was followed by relapse in every patient, and brentuximab vedotin exposure varied. Reported best responses ranged across complete response, partial response or progressive disease. Remarks on this clone: Its antigen is unknown.

CDR3 length: 16 amino acids. The germline gives CDR1 SNHLY, CDR2 FYNNEI. Germline trimming cut 7 bases from V and 5 bases from J; bases unmatched to any gene: 16. The clonotype comes from a human donor with classical Hodgkin lymphoma. The source was peripheral blood mononuclear cells (PBMCs), collected before the second cycle of nivolumab. This chain connects TRBV2 to TRBJ1-2; 7 bases align to TRBD1. CDR3 residues: CASTERQGERKYGYTF. The CDR3 DNA follows: TGTGCCAGCACCGAAAGACAGGGCGAGAGGAAGTATGGCTACACCTTC.